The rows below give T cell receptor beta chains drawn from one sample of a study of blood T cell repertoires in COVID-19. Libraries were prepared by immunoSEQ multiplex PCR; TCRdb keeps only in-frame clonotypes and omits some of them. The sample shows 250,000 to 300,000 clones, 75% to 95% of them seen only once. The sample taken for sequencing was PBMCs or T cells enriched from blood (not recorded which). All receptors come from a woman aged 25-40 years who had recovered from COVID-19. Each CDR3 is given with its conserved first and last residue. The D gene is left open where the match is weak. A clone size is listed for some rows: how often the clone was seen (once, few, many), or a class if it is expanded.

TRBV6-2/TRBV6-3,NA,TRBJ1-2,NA,TGTGCCAGCAGTGACAGGCCTTACTATGGCTACACCTTC,CASSDRPYYGYTF
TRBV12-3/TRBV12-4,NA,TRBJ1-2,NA,TGTGCCAGCAGCCCCGGGGTGAGCTATGGCTACACCTTC,CASSPGVSYGYTF
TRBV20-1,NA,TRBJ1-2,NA,TGCAGTGTGAGGGAGAACTATGGCTACACCTTC,CSVRENYGYTF
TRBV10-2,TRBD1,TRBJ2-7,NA,TGCGCCAGCAGTGAGAACCCGACAGGGCAGGGCGAGCAGTACTTC,CASSENPTGQGEQYF
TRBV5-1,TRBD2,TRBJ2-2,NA,TGCGCCAGCAGCCTCCGGACTAGCGGGCCGAACACCGGGGAGCTGTTTTTT,CASSLRTSGPNTGELFF
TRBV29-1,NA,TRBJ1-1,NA,TGCAGCGTTCGTTGGGGCCCGAACACTGAAGCTTTCTTT,CSVRWGPNTEAFF
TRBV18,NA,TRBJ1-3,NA,TGTGCCAGCTCGGAGGAGGGAAGGAACACCATATATTTT,CASSEEGRNTIYF
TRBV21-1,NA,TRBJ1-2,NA,TGTGCCAGCAGCAAAAGGACGGGATTTTATGGCTACACCTTC,CASSKRTGFYGYTF
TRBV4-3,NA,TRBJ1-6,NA,TGCGCCAGCAGCCAAGACCAGGGCCTTGATAATAATTCACCCCTCCACTTT,CASSQDQGLDNNSPLHF
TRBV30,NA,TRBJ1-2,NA,TGTGCCTGGAGTGGTGGGGCGTATGGCTACACCTTC,CAWSGGAYGYTF
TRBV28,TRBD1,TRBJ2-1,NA,TGTGCCAGCAGAACCTCGGGACAGATCTTCGCGGGTGAGCAGTTCTTC,CASRTSGQIFAGEQFF
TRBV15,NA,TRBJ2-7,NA,TGTGCCACCAGCAGAGACACCGAGAGGGTGGGCGAGCAGTACTTC,CATSRDTERVGEQYF
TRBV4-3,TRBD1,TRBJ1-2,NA,TGCGCCAGCAGCCAAGATCAGGACAGGAAACTCTATGGCTACACCTTC,CASSQDQDRKLYGYTF
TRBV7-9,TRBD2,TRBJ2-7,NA,TGTGCCAGCAGCCAGACTAGCGGGAGGTCCCACGAGCAGTACTTC,CASSQTSGRSHEQYF
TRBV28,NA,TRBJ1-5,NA,TGTGCCAGCAGTTTAGAAATGGTTCCCAGGGATCAGCCCCAGCATTTT,CASSLEMVPRDQPQHF
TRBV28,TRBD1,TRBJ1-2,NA,TGTGCCAGCAGTGCACAGGGGATTGGCTACACCTTC,CASSAQGIGYTF
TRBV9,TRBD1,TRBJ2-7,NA,TGTGCCAGCAGCCCAAAGACAGGGGGCAATTCCTACGAGCAGTACTTC,CASSPKTGGNSYEQYF
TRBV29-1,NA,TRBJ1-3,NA,TGCAGCGTTTCTAGGAGGTCTGGAAACACCATATATTTT,CSVSRRSGNTIYF
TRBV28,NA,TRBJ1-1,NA,TGTGCCAGCAGTTCTCTCGGCGTCAGACGGAGCACTGAAGCTTTCTTT,CASSSLGVRRSTEAFF
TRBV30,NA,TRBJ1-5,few,TGTGCCTGGAGTATCCAGCGGGATCAGCCCCAGCATTTT,CAWSIQRDQPQHF
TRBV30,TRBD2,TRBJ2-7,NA,TGTGCCTGGACGAGAGCGGGAGGGTCCTACGAGCAGTACTTC,CAWTRAGGSYEQYF
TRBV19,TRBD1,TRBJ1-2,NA,TGTGCCAGTAGTATAGATTCAGCGATGGACAGGGACTATGGCTACACCTTC,CASSIDSAMDRDYGYTF
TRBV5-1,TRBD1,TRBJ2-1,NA,TGCGCCAGCAGCTTGCCAGGGGGCGATGAGCAGTTCTTC,CASSLPGGDEQFF
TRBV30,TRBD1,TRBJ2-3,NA,TGTGCCTCGGACAGGGGGAGGGCAGATACGCAGTATTTT,CASDRGRADTQYF
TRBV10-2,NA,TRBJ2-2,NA,TGCGCCAGCACCCCTAGAAGCACCGGGGAGCTGTTTTTT,CASTPRSTGELFF
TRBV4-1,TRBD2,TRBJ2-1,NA,TGCGCCAGCAGCCTGGTAGCGGGAGGCCCAGACAATGAGCAGTTCTTC,CASSLVAGGPDNEQFF
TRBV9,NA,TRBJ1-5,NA,TGTGCCAGCAGCCATACAGGGAAAAGCAATCAGCCCCAGCATTTT,CASSHTGKSNQPQHF
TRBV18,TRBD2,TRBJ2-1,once,TGTGCCAGCTCACCACGGCGGGAGGGCTACAATGAGCAGTTCTTC,CASSPRREGYNEQFF
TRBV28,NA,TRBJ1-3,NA,TGTGCCAGCAGTTTGACAGGCCGGCGCTCTGGAAACACCATATATTTT,CASSLTGRRSGNTIYF
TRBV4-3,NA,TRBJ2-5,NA,TGCGCCAGCAGCCCTGACGCCTACGGGATAGAGACCCAGTACTTC,CASSPDAYGIETQYF
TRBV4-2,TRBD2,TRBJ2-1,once,TGTGCCAGCAGCCAAGATGGCGTAGCGGGAGTTGAGCAGTTCTTC,CASSQDGVAGVEQFF
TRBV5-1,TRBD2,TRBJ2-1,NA,TGCGCCAGCAGAACTAGCGGCCTCGAGCAGTTCTTC,CASRTSGLEQFF
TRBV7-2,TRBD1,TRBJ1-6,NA,TGTGCCAGCAGCCCAATCCGACAGGGCGGGAATTCACCCCTCCACTTT,CASSPIRQGGNSPLHF
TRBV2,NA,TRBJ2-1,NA,TGTGCCAGCAGTGAAGTACGCGGGACCCCGGGCAATGAGCAGTTCTTC,CASSEVRGTPGNEQFF